The present TCR beta chain was sequenced within a study of cytomegalovirus exposure and HLA in healthy donors. Findings of the study overall: There were around 160 TCR beta chains listed as cytomegalovirus-associated. Analyzed later, association rates of TCRs varied across HLA loci, with DRB1 most and HLA-C fewest.

As concerns this clone: Its antigen is undetermined. One end of the junction varies from germline; a read error may be responsible.

The CDR3 totals 17 residues. Germline CDR1 reads SSHAT; CDR2 reads FNYEAQ (reference sequence). It was with 60 Vbeta and 13 Jbeta primers that the PCR ran. The protocol was immunoSEQ multiplex PCR, while the TCRdb copy is restricted to in-frame clones and leaves out a portion. The table has tens of thousands of clones, approximately 70% seen once; the top ten hold just under 5%. The sample was PBMCs. This clonotype was sampled from a man aged 55 to 70 in good health and CMV-seropositive. The rearrangement uses TRBV7-7 and TRBJ2-5; 7 bases agree with TRBD1. The CDR3 DNA is TGTGCTAGCAGCCTGGCCATCCGGGACAGCCTGCAAGAGACCCAGTACTTC. Protein product: CASSLAIRDSLQETQYF.